The 9 T cell receptor beta chains reported below all come from one sample, sequenced in a study of regulatory T cells in long-lasting Graves disease. The TCR beta library used iRepertoire HTBI primers with Arm-PCR amplification of CDR3. MiXCR was run by TCRdb on the multiplex PCR reads, yielding one entry per CDR3 protein. The table lists fewer than 550,000 distinct CDR3 sequences, roughly 16% of them singletons. Described time point: newly diagnosed GD, antithyroid drugs for less than 3 months. PBMC RNA was the source of the TCR library. These sequences were also reported in another study, on T cells in Graves' hyperthyroidism and ophthalmopathy.

The source material was peripheral blood mononuclear cells (PBMCs), sampled at new diagnosis, from a patient treated with antithyroid drugs. Receptors originate from a woman aged 35 to 59 with Graves disease.

The rearrangement joins TRBV5-1 to TRBJ1-1; a weak D match, TRBD1 (5 bases). Germline values: CDR1 SGHRS, CDR2 YFSETQ. V lost 5 bases to trimming and J lost 5 bases, with 13 bases between them. CDR3 size: 13 residues. The CDR3 spells CASSYTGGTEAFF. The CDR3 DNA reads TGCGCCAGCAGTTACACGGGGGGGACTGAAGCTTTCTTT.

This clonotype appeared many times. The rearrangement links TRBV20-1 to TRBJ1-2, with D possibly being TRBD1 (6 bases). Germline lookup yields CDR1 DFQATT and CDR2 SNEGSKA (reference sequence). CDR3 length equals 13 residues. V was trimmed by 3 bases and J by 11 bases, leaving 19 bases between them. CDR3 amino acids: CSARHGTSVYYTF. As DNA, the CDR3 is TGCAGTGCTAGGCACGGGACAAGTGTTTATTACACCTTC.

This clonotype appeared many times. This sequence joins TRBV6-5 and TRBJ1-1, with D maybe TRBD1 (5 bases). The CDR3 extends over 13 amino acids. The germline V gene has CDR1 MNHEY and CDR2 SVGAGI. Deletions cut 3 bases from V and 1 base from J, with 6 bases between. This CDR3 is CASSYTGNTEAFF. CDR3 bases: TGTGCCAGCAGTTATACAGGGAACACTGAAGCTTTCTTT.

This clonotype was seen a single time. The J gene is TRBJ1-1, the V gene TRBV19, with TRBD1 matching 9 bases. This CDR3 has 15 residues. V lost 9 bases, J lost 2 bases, and 10 bases stayed unmatched. CDR1 is LNHDA and CDR2 is SQIVND in the germline V gene (reference sequence). The CDR3 region is CASRGQGGGNTEAFF. The CDR3 DNA is TGTGCCAGCCGGGGACAGGGTGGTGGCAACACTGAAGCTTTCTTT. Based on the CDR3 plus reference TRBV19 and TRBJ1-1, the full variable domain is DGGITQSPKYLFRKEGQNVTLSCEQNLNHDAMYWYRQDPGQGLRLIYYSQIVNDFQKGDIAEGYSVSREKKESFPLTVTSAQKNPTAFYLCASRGQGGGNTEAFFGQGTRLTVV.

This clonotype was seen a handful of times. V usage is TRBV7-3 and J usage is TRBJ2-2; TRBD1 might be the D (5 bases). The CDR3 is made up of 16 amino acids. CDR1 is SGHTA and CDR2 is FQGTGA in the germline V gene. The V gene lost 5 bases and the J gene lost 4 bases, with 17 bases spanning the gap. The CDR3 DNA reads as TGTGCCAGCAGCACCCGGTGGGGCACGGGCACCGGGGAGCTGTTTTTT. Protein sequence: CASSTRWGTGTGELFF. Together with reference TRBV7-3 and TRBJ2-2, the CDR3 gives the full variable domain: GAGVSQTPSNKVTEKGKYVELRCDPISGHTALYWYRQSLGQGPEFLIYFQGTGAADDSGLPNDRFFAVRPEGSVSTLKIQRTERGDSAVYLCASSTRWGTGTGELFFGEGSRLTVL.

The gene calls are TRBV6-2 or TRBV6-3 and TRBJ2-2; 8 bases align to TRBD2. V gave up 5 bases and J gave up 4 bases; unmatched junction bases: 3. The length of the CDR3 is 14 residues. From germline, CDR1 is MNHEY and CDR2 SVGEGT. CDR3 sequence (DNA): TGTGCCAGCAGTCGTAGCGGGGTCACCGGGGAGCTGTTTTTT. Its translation: CASSRSGVTGELFF.

This clonotype occurred many times. The chain carries TRBV7-3 and TRBJ2-1; weak D call: TRBD2 (7 bases). V was pared by 2 bases and J by 8 bases, with 13 bases between. The V gene's germline CDR1 is SGHTA and CDR2 FQGTGA. The CDR3 runs to 14 residues. The CDR3 DNA sequence: TGTGCCAGCAGCTTAGACGGGGGGCCATATGAGCAGTTCTTC. It is translated as CASSLDGGPYEQFF.

The chain carries TRBV18 and TRBJ1-1, with D perhaps matching TRBD1 (5 bases). The CDR3 runs to 15 residues. Germline V gene lookup returns CDR1 KGHSH and CDR2 LQKENI. Deletions cut 2 bases from V and 2 bases from J, with 12 bases between. The CDR3 DNA reads TGTGCCAGCTCACCAAGGAAAGGGGATAACACTGAAGCTTTCTTT. Translated: CASSPRKGDNTEAFF.

This clonotype was picked up many times. This chain connects TRBV30 to TRBJ2-3, with D possibly being TRBD1 or TRBD2 (6 bases each). CDR3 length: 14 amino acids. Germline-derived CDR1 and CDR2 are GTSNPN and SVGIG (reference sequence). V shed 4 bases and J shed 0 bases, with 11 bases lying between them. CDR3 sequence reads: CAWKRGASTDTQYF. In DNA form, the CDR3 reads TGTGCCTGGAAGAGGGGGGCTAGCACAGATACGCAGTATTTT.